This T cell receptor beta chain stems from a study of CD8 T cells in ankylosing spondylitis. Findings and limits, study-wide: Reported data indicate significant enrichment of disease-linked clones within matched ankylosing spondylitis synovial fluid. Disease-linked clones bore a CD8+ phenotype, appearing relatively rarely in peripheral blood. Blood from ankylosing spondylitis patients appeared to carry a characteristic roughly eight-variant TCR beta motif.

Molecular-barcoded quantitative 5'-RACE produced these TCR beta libraries. TCRdb re-called the 5' RACE reads with MiXCR, one entry per CDR3 protein. Of fewer than 550,000 distinct CDR3 sequences detected, roughly 5.2% appear once; the ten largest clones hold 3% to 4.5%. The table lists this clonotype with many counts. No antigen is known for it. The source is a male donor with ankylosing spondylitis. Material: blood, either unsorted or a sorted T cell fraction (not recorded which).

CDR3 in DNA: TGCAGTTACCGGGACAGGGAAAGGGAGCAGTACTTC. This encodes CSYRDREREQYF. The chain joins TRBV20-1 to TRBJ2-7, with 9 bases fitting TRBD1. Germline V gene data show CDR1 as DFQATT and CDR2 as SNEGSKA (reference sequence). CDR3 size: 12 residues. V shed 8 bases and J 7 bases; nucleotides not matched to a gene: 9.